This note documents a single T cell receptor (beta chain) sequence. It lacks a known antigen. No base-level quality is on record; no much larger clone is a single base apart. Libraries were prepared through 5' RACE. Sequencing was carried out with an Illumina HiSeq 2000. Template switching added a universal primer binding site, and the final cDNA carried a unique molecular identifier that allowed TCR cDNA molecules to be counted accurately. Specific primers in the conserved constant-segment region were used to synthesize first-strand cDNA for the TCR alpha and beta chains. To control for contamination, each cDNA library was double barcoded with a SMART-Mk sample barcode plus Illumina barcodes. TruSeq adapter sequences along with Illumina sample barcodes were introduced in two successive PCR steps. TCR alpha and beta cDNA libraries were sequenced on the Illumina HiSeq platform with custom primers. Per the source publication's procedure: Raw reads were processed with MiGEC to extract unique molecular identifiers, and MiXCR was used to determine CDR3 positions. Recombination models were inferred per individual with the repgenHMM and IGoR tools using an EM algorithm. Shared clonotype analysis was performed with the tcR package in R, normalizing sharing by the product of cloneset sizes. To study raw recombination without the effects of thymic and clonal selection, out-of-frame nonproductive sequences were analyzed. TCRdb applied fastp at Q25 and MiXCR to the public reads, then kept only in-frame beta chains. Rows with a matching CDR3 protein are joined into one entry that keeps the most common DNA and genes. The V and J calls, along with clone size, are taken from TCRdb and not from the paper's own processing. This sample is represented by about 520,000 distinct CDR3 sequences; 22% of them were singletons. 0.91% of the sample is held by the ten biggest clonotypes.

This sample stems from a study of identical twins (dated by TCRdb to the mid-2010s). Looking at the study overall: TCR alpha and beta repertoires from monozygotic twins, unrelated adults of various ages and cord blood were deep-sequenced to test whether fetal clonotypes persist. To rule out contamination, the twin experiments were replicated at different times with different library preparation protocols.

All donors were healthy Caucasians. The twin cohort comprised three pairs of female monozygotic twins, all aged about 18 to 29 years. Positive isolation kits from Invitrogen were used to isolate CD4+ and CD8+ T cell populations. The paper's findings and limits, for the study overall: Conclusions relied on cross-sectional statistical analysis, since the same donors could not be followed over many years. A weaker excess of twin sharing was found in beta out-of-frame sequences because the signal-to-noise ratio was lowered by fewer shared sequences. Zero-insertion analyses could be partly confounded by invariant T cells such as MAIT and iNKT, although diverse VJ usage argued against such confounding for most clonotypes. Compared with coincidental sharing between unrelated individuals, an excess of low generation-probability sequences was observed among out-of-frame TCR alpha sequences shared between twins. Fewer insertions were carried by abundant cord blood beta clonotypes; a weaker similar trend was observed in young adult naive repertoires, while no such trend was observed in memory repertoires. In monozygotic twins, recombination models systematically underestimated out-of-frame TCR alpha sharing, but the models matched the sharing seen between unrelated individuals.

V loses 5 bases of germline sequence and J loses 0 bases, and the interval between the two ends is 7 bases. The CDR3 numbers 12 residues from cysteine through phenylalanine. Of the read, only the CDR3 DNA is kept; its 36 bases are in frame from base 1. Sequences DFQATT (CDR1) and SNEGSKA (CDR2) are obtained from the germline V gene (reference sequence). The same data also went into a second study, on T cells expressing NK-cell markers. The second study's authors report: TCR beta-chain repertoires were profiled in sorted CD3+CD56+NKG2C+, CD3+CD56+NKG2C- and CD3+CD56-NKG2C+ T-cell subsets from several donors. Of the eight sequenced donors, seven were found to be HCMV-seropositive and one was found to be HCMV-seronegative. In several experiments an anti-gammadeltaTCR antibody was added to restrict sorting to alphabetaTCR-expressing T cells. For roughly six donors, the dominant CD3+CD56+NKG2C+ clonotypes were among the top 10 CD8+ clonotypes and accounted for about 1.0-7.0% of CD8+ T cells. Those dominant clonotypes were again the most abundant among CD3+CD56-NKG2C+ cells in a few donors, at roughly 25-65%. Whether the expanded NKG2C-expressing T cell clones were specific for HCMV antigens remained unclear. The eight sequenced donors were randomly selected healthy volunteers, three men and five women. HCMV-specific IgG was detected in serum with a commercial ELISA kit to determine HCMV serostatus. Reads were demultiplexed and grouped by UMI with MIGEC, and clonotypes were assembled and quantified with MiTCR. To exclude erroneous sequences, any TCR cDNA sequence not supported by at least two reads was discarded. The tcR package was used for downstream repertoire analysis, with clonotypes matched between fractions based on CDR3 nucleotide sequence plus V segment. VDJmatch was used to annotate antigen specificity against VDJdb, with one amino acid substitution in CDR3 permitted.

The chain links TRBV20-1 with TRBJ1-1; the D gene is unclear. The origin of this receptor is a woman between 18 and 29 years old in good health. Specimen: CD4+ T cells sorted from blood. The encoded CDR3 is CSAAHLNTEAFF. The DNA is TGCAGTGCTGCACATTTGAACACTGAAGCTTTCTTT.